Listed here is a single T cell receptor beta chain. In the study's own analysis: Reference gene primer amplification yielded estimated nucleated cell counts. This table comes from immunoSEQ multiplex PCR, and its TCRdb copy is limited to in-frame clones, with some not included. V, J and clone size were drawn from that table, and D and trimming were deduced from the DNA. Here the sample spans 150,000 to 200,000 clones, roughly 84% being singletons. This sample was taken from a study of blood T cell repertoires in COVID-19. Sequenced input: PBMCs or T cells enriched from blood (not recorded which). This sequence originates from a man aged 55 to 70 who had recovered from COVID-19.

The CDR3 loop reads CASSFRGRTEAFF. CDR3 coding DNA: TGTGCCAGCAGCTTCAGGGGGCGGACTGAAGCTTTCTTT. V is TRBV7-2 and J is TRBJ1-1; 8 bases map to TRBD1. CDR1 is SGHTA and CDR2 is FQGNSA in the germline V gene. The CDR3 covers 13 residues. Trimming took 3 bases from V and 5 from J; bases not matched to a gene: 2.